This T cell receptor (beta chain) appears in the sequencing data of a study of regulatory T cells in long-lasting Graves disease. The CDR3 contains 15 residues. Germline values: CDR1 MDHEN, CDR2 SYDVKM. The V gene end was trimmed by 6 bases and the J gene end by 4 bases; junction bases not matched to a gene: 10. In building TCR beta libraries, iRepertoire HTBI primers were used together with Arm-PCR of CDR3 regions. TCRdb analysed the multiplex PCR reads with MiXCR anew, one entry per CDR3 protein. Of 350,000 to 450,000 distinct CDR3 sequences in the sample, around 16% are singletons; the top ten hold approximately 7.6%. This clonotype showed up many times. Time point given: newly diagnosed GD, antithyroid drugs for less than 3 months. Isolated PBMC RNA provided the starting material for the TCR library. The sample was also reused in another study, on T cells in Graves' hyperthyroidism and ophthalmopathy.

The chain recombines TRBV28 with TRBJ1-2, with 8 nucleotides matching TRBD1. The sequenced sample was peripheral blood mononuclear cells (PBMCs), obtained at new diagnosis, from a patient treated with antithyroid drugs. The source of this sequence is a woman between 40 and 55 years old with Graves disease. Here the CDR3 reads CASSSDRGQTYGYTF. The CDR3, as DNA: TGTGCCAGCAGCTCCGACAGGGGCCAGACCTATGGCTACACCTTC.